This T cell receptor (beta chain) was sequenced during a study of OX40 agonist ivuxolimab in advanced cancers. Across the study: Patients with hepatocellular carcinoma, melanoma, renal cell or head and neck cancer made up the dose-escalation patients. A partial response was reached by three patients: one with hepatocellular carcinoma and two with cutaneous melanoma.

CDR1 and CDR2 (germline): MDHEN, SYDVKM. J lost 4 bases, V lost 6 bases, and 5 bases had no gene match. The CDR3 extends over 14 amino acids. Produced via immunoSEQ multiplex PCR; TCRdb's table is partial and in-frame only. Of more than 50,000 clones in the sample, roughly 86% were seen once. The starting material was CD4+ or CD8+ T cells sorted from blood, obtained in a trial of the OX40 agonist ivuxolimab. The chain links TRBV28 to TRBJ2-1, with 8 bases identical to TRBD1. The clonotype comes from an adult with an advanced solid tumor such as melanoma, head and neck, liver or kidney cancer. CDR3 in DNA: TGTGCCAGCAGCCTGGGGACAGGTTACAATGAGCAGTTCTTC. It translates to CASSLGTGYNEQFF.